The clone carrying this T cell receptor (beta chain) was counted many times. The antigen is not known. CDR1 is DFQATT and CDR2 is SNEGSKA in the germline V gene (reference sequence). V dropped 6 bases and J dropped 5; count of bases not matched to a gene: 8. CDR3 length: 14 residues. The source of the sample is a study of naive and memory T cell subsets. Two oligonucleotides, mixed equimolar, formed the beta constant-region primer covering TRBC1 and TRBC2. The ligated cDNA underwent four PCR rounds using SP2 and nested alpha and beta constant-region primers. Ligation attached a single-stranded oligonucleotide with a 12-nucleotide UMI and the SP2 primer to the cDNA 3' end. One entry per CDR3 protein results from TCRdb running MiXCR on the UMI-ligation and nested PCR reads. This table has around 93,000 distinct CDR3 sequences, 10% to 12% appearing once. Whole-study results and caveats: Naive repertoires, especially CD8, held a few larger clonotypes, possibly memory cells re-expressing CD45RA. TCR counts from RNA may reflect activation-linked expression changes. In naive cells, over 90% of TCR sequences were seen only once. In CD4 and CD8 cells, diversity dropped from naive through EMRA.

The receptor was derived from a human donor in good health. Material: naive CD4+ T cells from blood. The chain employs TRBV20-1 and TRBJ2-3, with TRBD2 matching 10 bases. CDR3 region: CSALSGRAGDTQYF. The CDR3 bases are TGCAGTGCCCTCAGCGGGAGGGCAGGAGATACGCAGTATTTT.